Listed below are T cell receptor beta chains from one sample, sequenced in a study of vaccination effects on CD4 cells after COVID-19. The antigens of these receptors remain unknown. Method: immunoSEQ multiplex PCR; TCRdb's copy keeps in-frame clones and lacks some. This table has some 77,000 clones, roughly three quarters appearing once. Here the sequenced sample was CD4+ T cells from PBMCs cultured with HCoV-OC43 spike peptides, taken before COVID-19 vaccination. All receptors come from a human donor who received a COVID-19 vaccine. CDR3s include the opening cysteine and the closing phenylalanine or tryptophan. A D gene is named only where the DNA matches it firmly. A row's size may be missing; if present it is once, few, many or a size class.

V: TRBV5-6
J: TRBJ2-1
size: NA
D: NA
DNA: TGTGCCAGCAGCTTGATCCCCGGCTCCTACAATGAGCAGTTCTTC
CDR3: CASSLIPGSYNEQFF

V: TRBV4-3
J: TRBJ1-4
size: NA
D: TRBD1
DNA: TGCGCCAGCAGCCAGCAGGGGGCGAATGAAAAACTGTTTTTT
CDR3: CASSQQGANEKLFF

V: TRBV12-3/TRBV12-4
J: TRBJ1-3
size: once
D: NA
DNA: TGTGCCAGCAGTTTGCGGGGACCCATATATTTT
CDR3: CASSLRGPIYF

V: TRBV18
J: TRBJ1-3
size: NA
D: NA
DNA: TGTGCCAGCTCACCAACGGGGGGTCGTTCTGGAAACACCATATATTTT
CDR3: CASSPTGGRSGNTIYF

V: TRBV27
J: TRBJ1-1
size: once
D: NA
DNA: TGTGCCAGCAGTACTATCACAGGGAGATCAGCTGAAGCTTTCTTT
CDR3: CASSTITGRSAEAFF

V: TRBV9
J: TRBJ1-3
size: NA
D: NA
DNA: TGTGCCAGCAGCGTCTCCCGGGACACAGGAAACACCATATATTTT
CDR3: CASSVSRDTGNTIYF

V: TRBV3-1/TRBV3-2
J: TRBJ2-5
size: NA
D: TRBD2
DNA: TGTGCCAGCAGCCAAGGACTAGCGGGGAGTGAGACCCAGTACTTC
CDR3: CASSQGLAGSETQYF

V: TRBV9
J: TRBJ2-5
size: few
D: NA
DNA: TGTGCCACCTCGAGGGGCATACAAGAGACCCAGTACTTC
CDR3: CATSRGIQETQYF

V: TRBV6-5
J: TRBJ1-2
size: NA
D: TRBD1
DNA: TGTGCCAGCAGTTCCGGGACAGGGGACTATGGCTACACCTTC
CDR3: CASSSGTGDYGYTF

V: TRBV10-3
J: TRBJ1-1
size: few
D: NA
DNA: TGTGCCATCAGCTCCGGGAGTCTGAACACTGAAGCTTTCTTT
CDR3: CAISSGSLNTEAFF

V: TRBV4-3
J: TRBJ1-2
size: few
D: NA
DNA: TGCGCCAGCAGCTCTGGTCGGGAGGGCTACACCTTC
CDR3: CASSSGREGYTF

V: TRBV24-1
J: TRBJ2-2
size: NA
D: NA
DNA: TGTGCCACCAGTGATGACGGGGGCGCGAGAACCGGGGAGCTGTTTTTT
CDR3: CATSDDGGARTGELFF

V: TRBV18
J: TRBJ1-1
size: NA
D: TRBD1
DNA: TGTGCCAGCTCACGGGACAGATTGAACACTGAAGCTTTCTTT
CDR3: CASSRDRLNTEAFF

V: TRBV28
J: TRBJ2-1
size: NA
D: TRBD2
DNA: TGTGCCAGCAGTCCCACGGGAGGCCCCTCCTACAATGAGCAGTTCTTC
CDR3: CASSPTGGPSYNEQFF

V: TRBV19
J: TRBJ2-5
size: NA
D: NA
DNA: TGTGCCAGTAGCTTGAGGGGCCCGATGAGGCAAGAGACCCAGTACTTC
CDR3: CASSLRGPMRQETQYF

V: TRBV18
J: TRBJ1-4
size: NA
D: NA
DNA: TGTGCCAGCTCACCGGCTTTGTCGGGGGAAAATGAAAAACTGTTTTTT
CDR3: CASSPALSGENEKLFF

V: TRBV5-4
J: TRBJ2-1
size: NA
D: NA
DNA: TGTGCCAGCAGCTTGGACAGGGCGGACAATGAGCAGTTCTTC
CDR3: CASSLDRADNEQFF

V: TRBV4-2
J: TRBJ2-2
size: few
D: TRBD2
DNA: TGTGCCAGCAGCCCGGGACTAGGAAACACCGGGGAGCTGTTTTTT
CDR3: CASSPGLGNTGELFF

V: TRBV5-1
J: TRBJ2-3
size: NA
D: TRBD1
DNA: TGCGCCAGCAGCCTCCCCGGGACAGGGAGAGATACGCAGTATTTT
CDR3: CASSLPGTGRDTQYF

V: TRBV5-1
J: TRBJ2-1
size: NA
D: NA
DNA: TGCGCCAGCGGAATAAACCGGGGAGAGCAGTTCTTC
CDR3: CASGINRGEQFF

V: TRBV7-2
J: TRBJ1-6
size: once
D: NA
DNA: TGTGCCAGCAGCTTAGATTTAAGACCCTGGGATTCACCCCTCCACTTT
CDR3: CASSLDLRPWDSPLHF

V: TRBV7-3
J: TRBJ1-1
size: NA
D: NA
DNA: TGTGCCAGCAGCTTAACGGACCCGGGGTTGAGGTTCTTT
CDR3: CASSLTDPGLRFF

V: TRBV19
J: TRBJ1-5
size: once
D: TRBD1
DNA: TGTGCCAGTACCGTACAGGGGCTCAATCAGCCCCAGCATTTT
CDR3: CASTVQGLNQPQHF

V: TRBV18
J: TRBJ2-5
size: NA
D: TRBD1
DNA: TGTGCCAGCTCAAGGGACAGACCGACCTTCCAAGAGACCCAGTACTTC
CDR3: CASSRDRPTFQETQYF

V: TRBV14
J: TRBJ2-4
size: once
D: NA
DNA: TGTGCCAGCAGCCAAGAAATAAAGGACATTCAGTACTTC
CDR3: CASSQEIKDIQYF

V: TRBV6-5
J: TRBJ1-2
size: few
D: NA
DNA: TGTGCCAGCAGTTACTCCAGGGGCCGCGCAAGTGGCTACACCTTC
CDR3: CASSYSRGRASGYTF

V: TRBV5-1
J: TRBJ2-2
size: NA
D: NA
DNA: TGCGCCAGCAGCTTCGGGGCAGCAACGAACACCGGGGAGCTGTTTTTT
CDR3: CASSFGAATNTGELFF

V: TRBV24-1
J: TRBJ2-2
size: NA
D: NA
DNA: TGTGCCACCAGTGTGTACAGCACCGGGGAGCTGTTTTTT
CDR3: CATSVYSTGELFF

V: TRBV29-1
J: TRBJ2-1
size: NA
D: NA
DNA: TGCAGCGTTCCCCGGGATAGTGTAAACAATGAGCAGTTCTTC
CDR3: CSVPRDSVNNEQFF

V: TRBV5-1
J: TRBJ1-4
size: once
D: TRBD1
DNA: TGCGCCAGCAGCACACCAGACAGGGGAGGGGAAAAACTGTTTTTT
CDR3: CASSTPDRGGEKLFF

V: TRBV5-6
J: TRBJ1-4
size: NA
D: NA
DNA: TGTGCCAGCAGCTTGGCCCCCGGCCGAGAACTGTTTTTT
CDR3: CASSLAPGRELFF

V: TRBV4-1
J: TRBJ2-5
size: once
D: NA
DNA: TGCGCCAGCAGCTCCCGGGGCGAGCGTTCGGAGACCCAGTACTTC
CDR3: CASSSRGERSETQYF

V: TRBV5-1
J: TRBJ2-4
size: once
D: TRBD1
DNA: TGCGCCAGCAGCTTGAGGGGGCAGGGAAACATTCAGTACTTC
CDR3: CASSLRGQGNIQYF

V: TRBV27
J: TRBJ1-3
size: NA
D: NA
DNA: TGTGCCAGCCCGAGTCGGGCGCCAGGAAACACCATATATTTT
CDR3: CASPSRAPGNTIYF

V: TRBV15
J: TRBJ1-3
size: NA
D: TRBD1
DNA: TGTGCCACCAGCAGAGTTCTCGCAGGGGGCACTGGAAACACCATATATTTT
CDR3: CATSRVLAGGTGNTIYF

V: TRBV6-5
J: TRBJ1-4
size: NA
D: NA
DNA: TGTGCCAGCAGTTACGGGCGGATCGGGGAAAAACTGTTTTTT
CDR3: CASSYGRIGEKLFF

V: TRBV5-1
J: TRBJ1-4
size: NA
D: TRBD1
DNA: TGCGCCAGCAGCTTACAGGGGGCTAATGAAAAACTGTTTTTT
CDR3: CASSLQGANEKLFF

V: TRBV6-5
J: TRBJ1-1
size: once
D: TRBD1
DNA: TGTGCCAGCAGGTTATGGGCAGGGGGTTACCCTGAAGCTTTCTTT
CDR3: CASRLWAGGYPEAFF

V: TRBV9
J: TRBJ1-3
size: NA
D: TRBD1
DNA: TGTGCCAGCAGTTCGGACAGGCTGATTGGAAACACCATATATTTT
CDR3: CASSSDRLIGNTIYF

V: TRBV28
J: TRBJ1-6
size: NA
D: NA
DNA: TGTGCCAGCAGTCCAGCCCGGACAGCCATCCCTTCACCCCTCCACTTT
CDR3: CASSPARTAIPSPLHF

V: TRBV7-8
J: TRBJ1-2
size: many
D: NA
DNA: TGTGCCAGCAGCTTCGACGCCTATGGCTACACCTTC
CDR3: CASSFDAYGYTF

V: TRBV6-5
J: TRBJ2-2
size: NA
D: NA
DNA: TGTGCCAGCAGTTACAGTCAGACGAACACCGGGGAGCTGTTTTTT
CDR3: CASSYSQTNTGELFF

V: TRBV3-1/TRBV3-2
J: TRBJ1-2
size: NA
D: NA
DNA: TGTGCCAGCAGCCATGACAGCACCCACCCGTTCTATGGCTACACCTTC
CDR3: CASSHDSTHPFYGYTF

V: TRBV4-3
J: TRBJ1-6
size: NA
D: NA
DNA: TGCGCCAGCAGCCAAGAACCCGTTTCACCCCTCCACTTT
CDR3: CASSQEPVSPLHF

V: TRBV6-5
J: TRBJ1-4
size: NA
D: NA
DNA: TGTGCCAGCAGTTACAGGGGATCAACTAATGAAAAACTGTTTTTT
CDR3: CASSYRGSTNEKLFF

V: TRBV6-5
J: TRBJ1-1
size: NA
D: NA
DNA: TGTGCCACCAAGAAAGGCAGGGACATGAACACTGAAGCTTTCTTT
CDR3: CATKKGRDMNTEAFF

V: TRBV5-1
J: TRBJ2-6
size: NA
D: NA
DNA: TGCGCCAGCAGCGGGGGCTCTGGGGCCAACGTCCTGACTTTC
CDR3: CASSGGSGANVLTF

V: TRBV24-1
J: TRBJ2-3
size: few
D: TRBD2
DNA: TGTGCCACCAGTGACCCTAGCGGGGGAGCGGATACGCAGTATTTT
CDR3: CATSDPSGGADTQYF

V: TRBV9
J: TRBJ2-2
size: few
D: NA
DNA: TGTGCCAGCAGCGTAGAAGAGGAGGGGCCTGACACCGGGGAGCTGTTTTTT
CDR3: CASSVEEEGPDTGELFF

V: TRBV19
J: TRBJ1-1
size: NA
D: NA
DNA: TGTGCCAGCAATGGGGCAGGCCGGGGGACTGAAGCTTTCTTT
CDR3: CASNGAGRGTEAFF

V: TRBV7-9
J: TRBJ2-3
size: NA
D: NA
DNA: TGTGCCAGCAGCTTAGACAGGGGCACAGATACGCAGTATTTT
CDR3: CASSLDRGTDTQYF

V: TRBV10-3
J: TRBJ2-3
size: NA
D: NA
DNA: TGTGCCATCAGTGCTGGTTACAGCACAGATACGCAGTATTTT
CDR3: CAISAGYSTDTQYF

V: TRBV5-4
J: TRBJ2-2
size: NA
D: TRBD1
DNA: TGTGCCAGCAGCTTGCCAGGGGGCGAAACCGGGGAGCTGTTTTTT
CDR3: CASSLPGGETGELFF

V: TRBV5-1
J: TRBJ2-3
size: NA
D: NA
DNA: TGCGCCAGCAGATCCAAAGATACGCAGTATTTT
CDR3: CASRSKDTQYF

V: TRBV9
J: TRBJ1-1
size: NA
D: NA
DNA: TGTGCCAGCAGCGTATTACGGGTGAACACTGAAGCTTTCTTT
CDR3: CASSVLRVNTEAFF

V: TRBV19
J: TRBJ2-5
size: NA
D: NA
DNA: TGTGCCAGTAGTATGGGCCTCCGGGAGACCCAGTACTTC
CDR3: CASSMGLRETQYF

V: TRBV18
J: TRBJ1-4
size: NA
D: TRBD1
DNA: TGTGCCAGCTCACCGGGACAGGGAAATGAAAAACTGTTTTTT
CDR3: CASSPGQGNEKLFF

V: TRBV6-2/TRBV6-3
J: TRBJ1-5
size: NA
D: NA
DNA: TGTGCCAGCAGTTACCGACTGCTCCGGAATCAGCCCCAGCATTTT
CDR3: CASSYRLLRNQPQHF

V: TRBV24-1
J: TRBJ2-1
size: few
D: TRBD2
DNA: TGTGCCACCAGTGACTCTGGACTAGCGGGGATTGACAATGAGCAGTTCTTC
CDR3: CATSDSGLAGIDNEQFF